The 19 T cell receptor beta chains listed next were all sequenced from one sample in a study of CD8 T cells in Susac syndrome. With random hexamers, reverse transcription was performed on 0.5 to 1 ug of RNA. TCRdb called the immunoSEQ multiplex PCR reads again in MiXCR, with one record for every CDR3 protein. The repertoire holds approximately 200,000 distinct CDR3 sequences, with about 95% as singletons. The sample was CD4+ T cells from PBMCs. The source of these receptors is a human donor with multiple sclerosis.

The chain carries TRBV4-1 and TRBJ2-7; TRBD2 aligns across 8 bases. The germline V gene has CDR1 MGHRA and CDR2 YSYEKL. The CDR3 is made up of 17 amino acids. V dropped 1 base and J dropped 2; count of bases not matched to a gene: 10. CDR3 DNA sequence: TGCGCCAGCAGCCAAGGGGCGGGGGGCCTCACACCCTACGAGCAGTACTTC. Translating it yields CASSQGAGGLTPYEQYF.

This chain joins TRBV19 and TRBJ2-5; D tentatively fits TRBD1 or TRBD2 (5 bases each). V dropped 7 bases and J dropped 5 bases, with 29 bases sitting between them. Germline V lookup: CDR1 LNHDA, CDR2 SQIVND (reference sequence). This CDR3 spans 18 amino acids. The CDR3 sequence: CASNRFGSPGPRRETQYF. CDR3 sequence (DNA): TGTGCCAGTAATAGGTTTGGCTCACCGGGGCCCCGGCGGGAGACCCAGTACTTC. Full variable domain (outside the CDR3, taken from reference TRBV19 and TRBJ2-5): DGGITQSPKYLFRKEGQNVTLSCEQNLNHDAMYWYRQDPGQGLRLIYYSQIVNDFQKGDIAEGYSVSREKKESFPLTVTSAQKNPTAFYLCASNRFGSPGPRRETQYFGPGTRLLVL.

The CDR3 loop is CATPGETF. CDR3 nucleotides: TGTGCCACCCCAGGGGAAACCTTC. V gene TRBV25-1 combines with J gene TRBJ1-2, with a weak D call TRBD1 (6 bases). Germline V CDR1 and CDR2: MGHDK, SYGVNS. Trimming took 10 bases from V and 14 from J, leaving 11 bases between them. This CDR3 has 8 amino acids.

This clonotype was observed once. The V call is TRBV20-1, the J call TRBJ1-5; possible D gene TRBD1, 5 bases. Trimming removed 0 bases at V and 0 bases at J, with 9 bases between. Germline V CDR1 and CDR2: DFQATT, SNEGSKA (reference sequence). The CDR3 has 15 residues. The CDR3, as DNA: TGCAGTGCTAGAGACAGGGCCTATAGCAATCAGCCCCAGCATTTT. Amino acid sequence: CSARDRAYSNQPQHF.

The rearrangement uses TRBV30 and TRBJ1-5; D perhaps matches TRBD1 (5 bases). V shed 4 bases and J shed 7 bases, with 14 bases lying between them. In germline, CDR1 is GTSNPN, CDR2 SVGIG (reference sequence). CDR3 length equals 13 residues. CDR3 sequence (DNA): TGTGCCTGGAATCCCCGGGGGGAGCAGCCCCAGCATTTT. This codes for CAWNPRGEQPQHF.

The chain joins TRBV5-1 to TRBJ2-7; no clear D gene. Germline V gives CDR1 SGHRS, CDR2 YFSETQ. This CDR3 spans 14 amino acids. Trimming took off 1 base at V and 5 bases at J, with 13 bases between the two ends. This CDR3 reads CASSLTRVKDEQYF. DNA of the CDR3: TGCGCCAGCAGCTTGACAAGGGTCAAGGACGAGCAGTACTTC.

The chain joins TRBV15 to TRBJ1-1; D is possibly TRBD1 (5 bases). The CDR3 sequence is 16 residues long. V was pared by 0 bases and J by 0 bases, with 11 bases between. Germline V gene sequence: CDR1 LNHNV, CDR2 YYDKDF (reference sequence). CDR3 region: CATSRDRRQLNTEAFF. The CDR3 DNA reads as TGTGCCACCAGCAGAGATAGACGACAGTTGAACACTGAAGCTTTCTTT.

The chain couples TRBV20-1 to TRBJ2-7, with 8 bases that match TRBD2. CDR3 length: 14 residues. Germline CDR1 reads DFQATT; CDR2 reads SNEGSKA (reference sequence). V lost 6 bases and J lost 2; bases outside the gene matches: 9. As DNA, the CDR3 is TGCAGTGCGAGAAAGGGTAGCGGGGCCTACGAGCAGTACTTC. Its translation: CSARKGSGAYEQYF.

The chain joins TRBV3-1 to TRBJ1-6; D is undetermined. V lost 0 bases, J lost 9 bases, and 9 bases lay in between. In germline, CDR1 is LGHDT, CDR2 YNNKEL (reference sequence). CDR3 size: 14 residues. DNA of the CDR3: TGTGCCAGCAGCCAAGATGGTTCCCTTTCACCCCTCCACTTT. Amino acids: CASSQDGSLSPLHF.

The chain combines TRBV27 with TRBJ1-6, with D maybe TRBD1 (5 bases). Germline V lookup: CDR1 MNHEY, CDR2 SMNVEV (reference sequence). This CDR3 spans 14 amino acids. The V gene lost 0 bases and the J gene lost 10 bases, with 10 bases spanning the gap. For the CDR3, the DNA is TGTGCCAGCAGTTTATCGAGCGGGGGGTCACCCCTCCACTTT. It translates to CASSLSSGGSPLHF.

The chain is built from TRBV24-1 and TRBJ2-3; no clear D gene. Germline V gene data show CDR1 as KGHDR and CDR2 as SFDVKD. Trimming shortened V by 3 bases and J by 8 bases, and 11 bases separated the two germline ends. This CDR3 is built from 13 residues. The CDR3 DNA reads as TGTGCCACCAGTGATCAACCAAGGGCTACGCAGTATTTT. It is translated as CATSDQPRATQYF.

CDR3 sequence reads: CSADWRGETQYF. The CDR3 coding sequence is TGCAGCGCCGACTGGAGGGGGGAGACCCAGTACTTC. The chain couples TRBV29-1 to TRBJ2-5; D might be TRBD1 or TRBD2, each matching 6 bases. The germline V gene encodes CDR1 SQVTM and CDR2 ANQGSEA. The CDR3 is 12 residues long. Deletions cut 7 bases from V and 5 bases from J, with 14 bases between.

This chain connects TRBV15 to TRBJ2-3, with D uncertain. CDR1 and CDR2 (germline): LNHNV, YYDKDF (reference sequence). The CDR3 sequence is 13 residues long. V lost 0 bases, J lost 4 bases, and 5 bases lay in between. The CDR3 here is CATSRDKADTQYF. In DNA form, the CDR3 reads TGTGCCACCAGCAGAGATAAGGCAGATACGCAGTATTTT.

The rearrangement joins TRBV20-1 to TRBJ1-2; the D is unclear. Per germline, CDR1 DFQATT and CDR2 SNEGSKA (reference sequence). This CDR3 has 14 amino acids. V was cut by 0 bases and J by 4 bases, with 12 bases left in between. Written as DNA, the CDR3 is TGCAGTGCTAGAGACATGACCAAGGGCTATGGCTACACCTTC. Its translation is CSARDMTKGYGYTF.

The chain joins TRBV6-6 to TRBJ1-1; D is unclear. The V gene lost 6 bases and the J gene lost 0 bases, with 8 bases spanning the gap. This CDR3 contains 13 residues. Germline CDR1 is MNHNY and CDR2 is SVGAGI (reference sequence). The CDR3 DNA sequence: TGTGCCAGCAGCGGAAACATGAACACTGAAGCTTTCTTT. Its translation is CASSGNMNTEAFF.

The chain links TRBV6-6 to TRBJ2-1; 7 nucleotides match TRBD1. The CDR3 is made up of 14 amino acids. Trimming removed 2 bases from V and 5 bases from J; junction bases left unmatched: 3. Germline V gene sequence: CDR1 MNHNY, CDR2 SVGAGI (reference sequence). The CDR3 DNA is TGTGCCAGCAGTTACCAGGGGGTGAACAATGAGCAGTTCTTC. Translating it yields CASSYQGVNNEQFF.

This clonotype was picked up a small number of times. The chain links TRBV30 to TRBJ2-4; D gene uncertain. With 1 base removed from V and 9 bases from J, the gap between germline ends came to 7 bases. The CDR3 length is 11 residues. From germline, CDR1 is GTSNPN and CDR2 SVGIG (reference sequence). The CDR3 is CAWSGGGIQYF. CDR3 coding DNA: TGTGCCTGGAGTGGCGGTGGCATTCAGTACTTC.

V and J are TRBV15 and TRBJ2-6; the D gene is possibly TRBD1 (6 bases). Deletions cut 2 bases from V and 1 base from J, with 12 bases between. Germline assignment: CDR1 LNHNV and CDR2 YYDKDF (reference sequence). The CDR3 is 17 amino acids. As DNA, the CDR3 is TGTGCCACCAGCAGACGAAACCAGGGGTCTGGGGCCAACGTCCTGACTTTC. This codes for CATSRRNQGSGANVLTF.

Here the CDR3 DNA reads TGCAGTGCTAGAGATTCCGGGACAGATGCGAACACCGGGGAGCTGTTTTTT. Translated: CSARDSGTDANTGELFF. The chain employs TRBV20-1 and TRBJ2-2; 7 nucleotides match TRBD1. J gave up 0 bases and V 0 bases, and 7 bases lay outside the gene matches. Germline V gene lookup returns CDR1 DFQATT and CDR2 SNEGSKA (reference sequence). The CDR3 covers 17 residues.